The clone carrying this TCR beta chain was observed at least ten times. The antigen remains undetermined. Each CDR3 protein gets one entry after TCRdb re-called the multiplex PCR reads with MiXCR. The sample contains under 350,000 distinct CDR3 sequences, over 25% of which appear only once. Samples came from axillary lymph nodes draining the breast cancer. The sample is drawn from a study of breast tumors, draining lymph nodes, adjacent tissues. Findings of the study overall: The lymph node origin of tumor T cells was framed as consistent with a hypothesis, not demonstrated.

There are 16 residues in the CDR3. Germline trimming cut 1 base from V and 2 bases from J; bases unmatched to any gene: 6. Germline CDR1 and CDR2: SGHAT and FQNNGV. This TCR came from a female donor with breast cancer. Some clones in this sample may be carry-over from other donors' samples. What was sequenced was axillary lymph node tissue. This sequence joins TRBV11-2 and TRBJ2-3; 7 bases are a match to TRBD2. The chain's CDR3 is CASSLVRAGNTDTQYF. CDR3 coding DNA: TGTGCCAGCAGCTTAGTAAGAGCGGGGAACACAGATACGCAGTATTTT.